Sequencing of this TCR beta chain was carried out in a study of CD8+CD57+ T cells in acquired aplastic anemia. Study overall: The mean DNA yield obtained from sorted CD4+ and CD8+ cells came to roughly 3 ug.

On this clonotype: What it recognizes is unknown.

Whole-study findings and limits: Significance was not reached for CD8+ Simpson's diversity between patients and controls. Both patients and controls carried the same twenty-nine CD8+ CDR3 sequences.

The use of genomic DNA as template underpinned the TCR beta VDJ and CDR3 profiling. TCRdb independently ran MiXCR on the reads; one entry per CDR3 protein. The sample records roughly 300,000 distinct CDR3 sequences, 45% to 65% being singletons. Germline V CDR1 and CDR2: SGHDT, YYEEEE. Trimming cost V 4 bases and J 1 base, with 15 bases left between them. The CDR3 is 15 residues long. The chain recombines TRBV5-6 with TRBJ2-7, with D maybe TRBD1 (6 bases). This TCR came from a human donor with severe aplastic anemia or a healthy control (not recorded which). The material sequenced was sorted CD4+, CD8+, or CD8+CD57+ T cells (not recorded which) from PBMCs. CDR3: CASSPLGTLSYEQYF. For the CDR3, the DNA is TGTGCCAGCAGCCCTCTGGGGACACTGTCCTACGAGCAGTACTTC.